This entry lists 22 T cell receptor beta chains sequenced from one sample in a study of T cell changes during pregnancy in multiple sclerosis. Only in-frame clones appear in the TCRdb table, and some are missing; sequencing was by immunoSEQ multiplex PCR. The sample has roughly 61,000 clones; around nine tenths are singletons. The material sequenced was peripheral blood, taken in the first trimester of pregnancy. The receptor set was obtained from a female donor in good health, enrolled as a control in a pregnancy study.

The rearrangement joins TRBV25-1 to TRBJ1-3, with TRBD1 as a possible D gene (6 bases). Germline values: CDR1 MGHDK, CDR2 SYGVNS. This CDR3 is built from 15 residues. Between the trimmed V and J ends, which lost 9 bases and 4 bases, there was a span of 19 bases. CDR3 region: CAREGKGGDGNTIYF. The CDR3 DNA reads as TGTGCCAGAGAGGGAAAGGGGGGGGACGGAAACACCATATATTTT.

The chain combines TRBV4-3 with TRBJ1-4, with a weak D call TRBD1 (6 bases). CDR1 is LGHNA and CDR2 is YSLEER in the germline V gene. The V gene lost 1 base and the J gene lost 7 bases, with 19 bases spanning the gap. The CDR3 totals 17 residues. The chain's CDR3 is CASSQGRAGAGGEKLFF. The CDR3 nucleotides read TGCGCCAGCAGCCAAGGCCGAGCGGGGGCGGGTGGTGAAAAACTGTTTTTT.

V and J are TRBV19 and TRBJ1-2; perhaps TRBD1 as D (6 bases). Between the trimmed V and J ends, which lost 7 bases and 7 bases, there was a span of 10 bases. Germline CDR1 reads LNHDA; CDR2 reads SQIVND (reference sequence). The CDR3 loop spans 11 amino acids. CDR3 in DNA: TGTGCCAGTACGACAGGCTCTGGCTACACCTTC. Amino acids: CASTTGSGYTF.

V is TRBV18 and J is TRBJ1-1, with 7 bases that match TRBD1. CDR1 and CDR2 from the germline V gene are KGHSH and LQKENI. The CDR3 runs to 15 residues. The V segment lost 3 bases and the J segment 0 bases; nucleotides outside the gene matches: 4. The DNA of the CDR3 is TGTGCCAGCTCACCTTCGACAGGGCTGAACACTGAAGCTTTCTTT. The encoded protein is CASSPSTGLNTEAFF.

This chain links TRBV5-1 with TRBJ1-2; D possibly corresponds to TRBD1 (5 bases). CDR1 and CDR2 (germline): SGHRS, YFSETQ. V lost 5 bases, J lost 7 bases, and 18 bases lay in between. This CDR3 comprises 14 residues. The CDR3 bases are TGCGCCAGCAGGGCGGGGCCTCAGCTCCCTGGCTACACCTTC. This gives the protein CASRAGPQLPGYTF.

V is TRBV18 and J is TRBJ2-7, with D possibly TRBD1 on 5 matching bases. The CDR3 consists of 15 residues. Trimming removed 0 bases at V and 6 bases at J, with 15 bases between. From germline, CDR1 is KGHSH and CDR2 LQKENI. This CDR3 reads CASSPPGFRDREQYF. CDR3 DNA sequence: TGTGCCAGCTCACCACCGGGGTTCAGGGATCGCGAGCAGTACTTC.

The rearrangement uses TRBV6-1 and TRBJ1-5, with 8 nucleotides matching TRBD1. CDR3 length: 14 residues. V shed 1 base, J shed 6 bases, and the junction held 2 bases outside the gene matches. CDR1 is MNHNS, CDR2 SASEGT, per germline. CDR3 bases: TGTGCCAGCAGTGAAGGACAGGGGCCTCAGCCCCAGCATTTT. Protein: CASSEGQGPQPQHF.

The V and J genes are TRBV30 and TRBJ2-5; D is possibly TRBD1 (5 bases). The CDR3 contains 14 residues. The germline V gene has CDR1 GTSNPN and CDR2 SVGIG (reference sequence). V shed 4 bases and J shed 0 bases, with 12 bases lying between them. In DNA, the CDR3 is TGTGCCTGGAATATACAGGTACACCAAGAGACCCAGTACTTC. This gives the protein CAWNIQVHQETQYF.

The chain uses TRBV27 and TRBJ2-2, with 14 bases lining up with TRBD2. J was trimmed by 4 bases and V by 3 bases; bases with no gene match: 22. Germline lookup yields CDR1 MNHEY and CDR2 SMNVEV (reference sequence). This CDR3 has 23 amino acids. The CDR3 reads CASSFRSGGVEGLAGDSTGELFF. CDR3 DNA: TGTGCCAGCAGTTTTCGTTCTGGGGGGGTAGAGGGACTAGCGGGAGATTCCACCGGGGAGCTGTTTTTT.

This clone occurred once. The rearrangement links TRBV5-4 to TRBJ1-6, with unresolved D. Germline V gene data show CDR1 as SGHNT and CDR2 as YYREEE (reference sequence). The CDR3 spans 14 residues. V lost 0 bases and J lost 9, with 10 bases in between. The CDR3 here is CASSLGAGSSPLHF. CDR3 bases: TGTGCCAGCAGCTTGGGAGCAGGCAGTTCACCCCTCCACTTT. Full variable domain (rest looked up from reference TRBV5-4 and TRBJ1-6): ETGVTQSPTHLIKTRGQQVTLRCSSQSGHNTVSWYQQALGQGPQFIFQYYREEENGRGNFPPRFSGLQFPNYSSELNVNALELDDSALYLCASSLGAGSSPLHFGNGTRLTVT.

CDR3 coding DNA: TGTGCCACCAGCATGGGACTCCAAGAGACCCAGTACTTC. Translated, it gives CATSMGLQETQYF. The chain recombines TRBV15 with TRBJ2-5, with D tentatively TRBD2 (6 bases). Deletions cut 4 bases from V and 1 base from J, with 7 bases between. The germline gives CDR1 LNHNV, CDR2 YYDKDF (reference sequence). The CDR3 contains 13 residues. Variable domain in full (rest from reference TRBV15 and TRBJ2-5): DAMVIQNPRYQVTQFGKPVTLSCSQTLNHNVMYWYQQKSSQAPKLLFHYYDKDFNNEADTPDNFQSRRPNTSFCFLDIRSPGLGDTAMYLCATSMGLQETQYFGPGTRLLVL.

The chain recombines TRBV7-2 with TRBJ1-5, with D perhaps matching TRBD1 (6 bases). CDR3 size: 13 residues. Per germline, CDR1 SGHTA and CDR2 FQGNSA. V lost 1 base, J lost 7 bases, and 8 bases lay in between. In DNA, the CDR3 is TGTGCCAGCAGCTTAGACAGGGACCAGCCCCAGCATTTT. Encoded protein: CASSLDRDQPQHF.

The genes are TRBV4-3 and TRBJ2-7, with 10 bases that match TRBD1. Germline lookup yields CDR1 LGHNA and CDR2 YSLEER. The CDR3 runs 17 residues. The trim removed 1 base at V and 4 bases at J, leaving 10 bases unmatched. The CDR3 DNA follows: TGCGCCAGCAGCCAAGTCGGAAGGACAGGGGGAATTTACGAGCAGTACTTC. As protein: CASSQVGRTGGIYEQYF.

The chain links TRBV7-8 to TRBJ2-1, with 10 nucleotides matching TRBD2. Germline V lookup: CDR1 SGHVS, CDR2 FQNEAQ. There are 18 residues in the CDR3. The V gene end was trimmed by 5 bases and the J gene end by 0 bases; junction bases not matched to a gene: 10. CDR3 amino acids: CASSPGFASGSSYNEQFF. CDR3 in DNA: TGTGCCAGCAGCCCAGGGTTCGCTAGCGGGAGCTCCTACAATGAGCAGTTCTTC.

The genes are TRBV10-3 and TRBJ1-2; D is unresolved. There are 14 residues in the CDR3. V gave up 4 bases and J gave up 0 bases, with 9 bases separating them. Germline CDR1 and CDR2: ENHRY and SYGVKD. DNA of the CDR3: TGTGCCATCAGTGGACGGGGAACTAACTATGGCTACACCTTC. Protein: CAISGRGTNYGYTF.

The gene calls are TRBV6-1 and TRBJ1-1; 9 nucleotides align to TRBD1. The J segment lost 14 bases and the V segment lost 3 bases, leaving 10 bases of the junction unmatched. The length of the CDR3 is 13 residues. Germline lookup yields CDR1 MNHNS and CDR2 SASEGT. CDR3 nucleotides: TGTGCCAGCAGTGAGACCATAAAGGGACAGGGATTCTTT. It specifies CASSETIKGQGFF.

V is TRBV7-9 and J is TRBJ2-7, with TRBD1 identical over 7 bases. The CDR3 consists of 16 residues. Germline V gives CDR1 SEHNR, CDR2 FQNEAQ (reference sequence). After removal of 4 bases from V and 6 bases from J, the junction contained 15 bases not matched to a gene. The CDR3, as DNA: TGTGCCAGCAGCTCAGGTTCTAGGGGGCCCCTCGCCGAGCAGTACTTC. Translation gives CASSSGSRGPLAEQYF.

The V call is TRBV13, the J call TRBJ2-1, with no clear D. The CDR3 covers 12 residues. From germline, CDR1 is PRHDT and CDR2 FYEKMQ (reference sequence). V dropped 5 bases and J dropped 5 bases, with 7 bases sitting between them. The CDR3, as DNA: TGTGCCAGCAGCGCCTCTAACAATGAGCAGTTCTTC. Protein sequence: CASSASNNEQFF.

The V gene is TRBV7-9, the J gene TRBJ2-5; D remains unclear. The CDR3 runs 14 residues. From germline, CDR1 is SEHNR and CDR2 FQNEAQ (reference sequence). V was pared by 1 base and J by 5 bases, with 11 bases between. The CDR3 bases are TGTGCCAGCAGCTTAGGACTTTCCTCTGAGACCCAGTACTTC. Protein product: CASSLGLSSETQYF.

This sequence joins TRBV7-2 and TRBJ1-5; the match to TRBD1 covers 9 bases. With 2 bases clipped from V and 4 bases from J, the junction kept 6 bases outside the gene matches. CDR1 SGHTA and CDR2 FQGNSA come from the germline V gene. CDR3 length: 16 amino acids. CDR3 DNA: TGTGCCAGCAGCTTATACCGGGGACAGGGTAATCAGCCCCAGCATTTT. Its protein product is CASSLYRGQGNQPQHF. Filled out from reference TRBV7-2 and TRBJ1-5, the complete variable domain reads GAGVSQSPSNKVTEKGKDVELRCDPISGHTALYWYRQSLGQGLEFLIYFQGNSAPDKSGLPSDRFSAERTGGSVSTLTIQRTQQEDSAVYLCASSLYRGQGNQPQHFGDGTRLSIL.

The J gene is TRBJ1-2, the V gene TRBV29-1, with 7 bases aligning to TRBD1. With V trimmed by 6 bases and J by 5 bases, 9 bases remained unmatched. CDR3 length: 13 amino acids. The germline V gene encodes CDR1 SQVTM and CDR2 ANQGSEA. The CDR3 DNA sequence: TGCAGCGTGGATCCGGGACAGAGATATGGCTACACCTTC. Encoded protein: CSVDPGQRYGYTF.

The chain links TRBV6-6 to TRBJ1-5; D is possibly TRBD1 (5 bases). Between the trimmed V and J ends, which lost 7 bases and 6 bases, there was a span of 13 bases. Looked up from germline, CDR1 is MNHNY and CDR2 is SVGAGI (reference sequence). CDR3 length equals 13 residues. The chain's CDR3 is CASMGRVSQPQHF. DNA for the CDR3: TGTGCCAGCATGGGCAGGGTGAGTCAGCCCCAGCATTTT.